This T cell receptor (beta chain) is from a study of T cell responses to AZD1222 COVID-19 vaccine. Sequencing used immunoSEQ multiplex PCR; TCRdb keeps in-frame clones, though not all of them. Seen here are around 120,000 clones, 80% to 90% observed once, and the top ten hold 7% to 8.5%. Germline-derived CDR1 and CDR2 are MNHEY and SVGAGI. The CDR3 extends over 14 amino acids. Trimming cost V 5 bases and J 3 bases, with 10 bases left between them. The clonotype was recovered from an adult in good health. The source was peripheral blood, collected on day 0 of AZD1222 vaccination. The rearrangement links TRBV6-5 to TRBJ1-4; perhaps TRBD1 as D (5 bases). CDR3: CASSLPGPNEKLFF. The CDR3 nucleotides read TGTGCCAGCAGTCTTCCGGGACCTAATGAAAAACTGTTTTTT.